This TCR beta chain was captured in a study of OX40 agonist ivuxolimab in advanced cancers. Study-wide background: Enrollees could have had prior anti-PD-1, anti-PD-L1 or anti-CTLA-4 therapy, which 35% to 40% had received.

In its sample, this clone was seen a few times. The CDR3 is 12 residues long. CDR1 and CDR2 (germline): SNHLY, FYNNEI. V shed 6 bases and J shed 10 bases, with 15 bases lying between them. Clones were sequenced by immunoSEQ multiplex PCR, and TCRdb holds only the in-frame ones, with some missing. The repertoire holds roughly 58,000 clones, with about 82% as singletons. Sequenced material: CD4+ or CD8+ T cells sorted from blood, taken in a trial of the OX40 agonist ivuxolimab. This TCR derives from an adult with an advanced solid tumor such as melanoma, head and neck, liver or kidney cancer. The V and J genes are TRBV2 and TRBJ1-1; D unresolved. The CDR3 DNA is TGTGCCAGCAGCGGGGAAGGCCTGGGAGCTTTCTTT. It specifies CASSGEGLGAFF.